The next 23 T cell receptor beta chains were all read from a single sample in a study of T cells after yellow fever vaccination. Using its own MiXCR run on the 5' RACE reads, TCRdb lists one record per CDR3 protein. The sample has about 260,000 distinct CDR3 sequences, 5.2% seen once. Material: CD4+ T cells sorted from PBMCs, obtained on the day of the yellow fever booster vaccination. Receptor source: a man younger than 30 who received the YFV17D yellow fever vaccine.

This chain connects TRBV7-2 to TRBJ2-3; 16 bases agree with TRBD2. Germline loops: CDR1 SGHTA, CDR2 FQGNSA. The V and J ends lost 4 bases and 1 base, in that order; junction bases with no gene match: 11. This CDR3 contains 20 residues. CDR3: CASSSPFSGTSGGGTDTQYF. CDR3 nucleotide sequence: TGTGCCAGCAGCTCGCCCTTCTCCGGGACTAGCGGGGGGGGCACAGATACGCAGTATTTT.

The chain uses TRBV12-3 or TRBV12-4 and TRBJ1-3; D unclear. CDR3 length: 15 amino acids. Trimming removed 3 bases at V and 4 bases at J, with 13 bases between. CDR3 in amino acids: CASSFGPDWGNTIYF. As DNA, the CDR3 is TGTGCCAGCAGTTTTGGTCCGGATTGGGGAAACACCATATATTTT.

The V call is TRBV7-2, the J call TRBJ1-3, with D tentatively TRBD1 (6 bases). V gave up 5 bases and J gave up 0 bases, with 11 bases separating them. Germline V CDR1 and CDR2: SGHTA, FQGNSA. This CDR3 is built from 15 residues. Here the CDR3 DNA reads TGTGCCAGCAGCCCGACAGGCACCTCTGGAAACACCATATATTTT. Its translation: CASSPTGTSGNTIYF.

This sequence joins TRBV7-2 and TRBJ2-7; 10 bases are shared with TRBD1. CDR1 and CDR2 from the germline V gene are SGHTA and FQGNSA. The CDR3 has 16 amino acids. V lost 4 bases, J lost 5 bases, and 11 bases stayed unmatched. DNA of the CDR3: TGTGCCAGCAGCTCCCTGTCCGGGACAGGGGCCCACGAGCAGTACTTC. Translation: CASSSLSGTGAHEQYF.

This clonotype was picked up many times. This chain connects TRBV4-2 to TRBJ2-5, with 7 bases that match TRBD2. Germline trimming cut 0 bases from V and 4 bases from J; bases unmatched to any gene: 8. In germline, CDR1 is LGHNA, CDR2 YNFKEQ. CDR3 length equals 16 residues. CDR3 amino acids: CASSQDGTTFLETQYF. DNA for the CDR3: TGTGCCAGCAGCCAAGACGGGACTACCTTCTTAGAGACCCAGTACTTC.

This clonotype was counted a few times. The rearrangement uses TRBV7-9 and TRBJ2-1; no clear D. The germline gives CDR1 SEHNR, CDR2 FQNEAQ (reference sequence). This CDR3 is 13 amino acids long. V shed 5 bases and J shed 8 bases, with 13 bases lying between them. CDR3 sequence: CASSRPPGHEQFF. Written as DNA, the CDR3 is TGTGCCAGCAGCCGTCCCCCCGGCCATGAGCAGTTCTTC. The whole variable domain, filled in from reference TRBV7-9 and TRBJ2-1, reads DTGVSQNPRHKITKRGQNVTFRCDPISEHNRLYWYRQTLGQGPEFLTYFQNEAQLEKSRLLSDRFSAERPKGSFSTLEIQRTEQGDSAMYLCASSRPPGHEQFFGPGTRLTVL.

This rearrangement joins TRBV5-1 to TRBJ2-7; 10 bases are shared with TRBD1. CDR1 is SGHRS and CDR2 is YFSETQ in the germline V gene. CDR3 size: 15 residues. Unmatched junction bases numbered 10, after V lost 6 bases and J lost 4 bases. CDR3 sequence reads: CASKTVGQGFYEQYF. The DNA for the CDR3 is TGCGCCAGCAAAACAGTGGGACAGGGGTTTTACGAGCAGTACTTC.

This chain uses TRBV6-5 with TRBJ2-2, with D uncertain. Trimming removed 6 bases at V and 1 base at J, with 9 bases between. Germline CDR1 and CDR2: MNHEY and SVGAGI. The CDR3 totals 14 residues. The CDR3 DNA follows: TGTGCCAGCAGAAAAATACAGAACACCGGGGAGCTGTTTTTT. Protein product: CASRKIQNTGELFF.

The rearrangement joins TRBV6-1 to TRBJ2-4; TRBD1 matches 8 bases. Germline assignment: CDR1 MNHNS and CDR2 SASEGT. V shed 6 bases and J 8 bases; nucleotides not matched to a gene: 9. The length of the CDR3 is 14 residues. The CDR3 loop is CASRIPGQVDIQYF. The CDR3 nucleotides are TGTGCCAGCAGGATACCGGGACAGGTGGACATTCAGTACTTC.

This clonotype came up many times. The DNA for the CDR3 is TGCGCCAGCAGCCAGCACCTGGGAGGAGCTCAGCCCCAGCATTTT. Amino acids: CASSQHLGGAQPQHF. The V and J genes are TRBV4-1 and TRBJ1-5, with D hard to call. Trimming stripped 3 bases from V and 6 bases from J, with 15 bases between. Germline V CDR1 and CDR2: MGHRA, YSYEKL. The CDR3 extends over 15 amino acids.

A few counts support this clonotype. The chain joins TRBV10-2 to TRBJ1-1, with D hard to call. The germline gives CDR1 WSHSY, CDR2 SAAADI. This CDR3 is built from 14 residues. Trimming left V 6 bases short and J 0 bases short, with 11 bases between. The CDR3: CASRETGMNTEAFF. CDR3 nucleotide sequence: TGCGCCAGCAGAGAGACGGGTATGAACACTGAAGCTTTCTTT.

This clonotype was recorded many times. This chain uses TRBV5-1 with TRBJ2-2; D tentatively fits TRBD1 or TRBD2 (5 bases each). Germline V gene data show CDR1 as SGHRS and CDR2 as YFSETQ. This CDR3 has 14 residues. Deletions cut 0 bases from V and 6 bases from J, with 9 bases between. The CDR3 here is CASSLDPGPGELFF. CDR3 in DNA: TGCGCCAGCAGCTTGGATCCGGGGCCCGGGGAGCTGTTTTTT.

This chain uses TRBV27 with TRBJ2-1; no clear D gene. Germline CDR1 and CDR2: MNHEY and SMNVEV (reference sequence). With 4 bases removed from V and 4 bases from J, the gap between germline ends came to 14 bases. The CDR3 length is 15 residues. The DNA for the CDR3 is TGTGCCAGCAGTTCGTGGCCAGGAGATTACAATGAGCAGTTCTTC. It translates to CASSSWPGDYNEQFF.

This clonotype was observed many times. V usage is TRBV29-1 and J usage is TRBJ1-5; maybe TRBD1 (5 bases). CDR1 is SQVTM, CDR2 ANQGSEA, per germline. The CDR3 runs 13 residues. V was pared by 4 bases and J by 6 bases, with 13 bases between. Written as DNA, the CDR3 is TGCAGCGTTGGCTGGGACTTCGGTCAGCCCCAGCATTTT. Its translation is CSVGWDFGQPQHF.

This clonotype was found a few times. The V and J genes are TRBV11-3 and TRBJ1-6; 7 bases match TRBD1. Trimming removed 5 bases from V and 10 bases from J; junction bases left unmatched: 8. CDR1 is SGHNT and CDR2 is YENEEA in the germline V gene. This CDR3 is 14 amino acids long. CDR3: CASSEGGPRSPLHF. The CDR3 DNA reads TGTGCCAGCAGCGAAGGGGGCCCTAGGTCACCCCTCCACTTT.

The chain employs TRBV5-5 and TRBJ1-2; possible D gene TRBD1, 5 bases. V lost 2 bases, J lost 5 bases, and 28 bases lay in between. The germline gives CDR1 SGHKS, CDR2 YYEKEE (reference sequence). The CDR3 is made up of 19 amino acids. CDR3 DNA: TGTGCCAGCAGCTTTTCTCTGGGGGGAAACCTACGTCTTGGGTATGGCTACACCTTC. Its protein product is CASSFSLGGNLRLGYGYTF.

The sample holds a few counts of this clonotype. The chain recombines TRBV29-1 with TRBJ1-4; a possible D gene is TRBD1 (5 bases). Germline values: CDR1 SQVTM, CDR2 ANQGSEA. This CDR3 is 13 amino acids long. The ends were cut back, 4 bases at V and 3 bases at J, with 9 bases in the middle. The CDR3 bases are TGCAGCGTTGGAGGGGTAGCTAATGAAAAACTGTTTTTT. Its translation: CSVGGVANEKLFF. Full variable domain (outside the CDR3, taken from reference TRBV29-1 and TRBJ1-4): SAVISQKPSRDICQRGTSLTIQCQVDSQVTMMFWYRQQPGQSLTLIATANQGSEATYESGFVIDKFPISRPNLTFSTLTVSNMSPEDSSIYLCSVGGVANEKLFFGSGTQLSVL.

Only a few counts were recorded for this clonotype. The chain links TRBV5-1 to TRBJ2-4; 10 bases agree with TRBD1. In germline, CDR1 is SGHRS, CDR2 YFSETQ. V lost 0 bases to trimming and J lost 3 bases; unmatched junction nucleotides: 15. The CDR3 is 20 residues long. The CDR3, as DNA: TGCGCCAGCAGCTTGGCCGACTCGAGACAGGGGGCAAAAGGCAAAAACATTCAGTACTTC. It specifies CASSLADSRQGAKGKNIQYF.

This chain uses TRBV2 with TRBJ2-5, with D unclear. V was clipped by 7 bases and J by 5 bases, with 14 bases between them. There are 13 residues in the CDR3. Germline V gene data show CDR1 as SNHLY and CDR2 as FYNNEI. CDR3 residues: CASTTIERETQYF. DNA of the CDR3: TGTGCCAGCACGACGATAGAGAGGGAGACCCAGTACTTC. Drawing the rest from reference TRBV2 and TRBJ2-5, the complete variable domain is EPEVTQTPSHQVTQMGQEVILRCVPISNHLYFYWYRQILGQKVEFLVSFYNNEISEKSEIFDDQFSVERPDGSNFTLKIRSTKLEDSAMYFCASTTIERETQYFGPGTRLLVL.

CDR3 region: CASTRGTFIQPQHF. CDR3 coding DNA: TGTGCCAGTACTAGGGGGACTTTTATACAGCCCCAGCATTTT. This chain links TRBV19 with TRBJ1-5, with a possible D match to TRBD1 (6 bases). This CDR3 contains 14 residues. CDR1 and CDR2 from the germline V gene are LNHDA and SQIVND (reference sequence). V lost 7 bases to trimming and J lost 7 bases, with 17 bases between them.

Comments on this clonotype: No conserved phenylalanine or tryptophan ends this CDR3, so it is likely a read error. The chain is built from TRBV3-1 and TRBJ2-5; D not certain. The V gene's germline CDR1 is LGHDT and CDR2 YNNKEL (reference sequence). V was shortened by 6 bases and J by 5 bases, with 7 bases between the two germline ends. This CDR3 is built from 11 residues. CDR3 loop: CASSPGETQYL. The CDR3 nucleotides read TGTGCCAGCAGTCCCGGCGAGACCCAGTACCTC.

In this sample, this clonotype turned up a few times. The V and J genes are TRBV11-2 and TRBJ1-1, with D unresolved. V lost 3 bases, J lost 0 bases, and 8 bases lay in between. The CDR3 extends over 14 amino acids. Looked up from germline, CDR1 is SGHAT and CDR2 is FQNNGV. The CDR3 DNA is TGTGCCAGCAGCTTTCCCCTTCTGAACACTGAAGCTTTCTTT. Its protein is CASSFPLLNTEAFF.

This clonotype appeared a few times. The chain recombines TRBV18 with TRBJ2-5, with TRBD2 identical over 11 bases. The length of the CDR3 is 16 residues. The J segment lost 1 base and the V segment lost 2 bases, leaving 3 bases of the junction unmatched. Germline V CDR1 and CDR2: KGHSH, LQKENI. This CDR3 reads CASSPMTSGAQETQYF. For the CDR3, the DNA is TGTGCCAGCTCACCAATGACTAGCGGGGCCCAAGAGACCCAGTACTTC.